This TCR beta chain came from a study of cytomegalovirus exposure and HLA in healthy donors. 60 Vbeta and 13 Jbeta primers were used in PCR. Using immunoSEQ multiplex PCR, the repertoire was profiled, and TCRdb retains in-frame clones only, with some absent. The profile shows a few hundred thousand clones, 60% to 80% of them singletons. From germline, CDR1 is SEHNR and CDR2 FQNEAQ (reference sequence). Trimming took 6 bases from V and 4 from J; bases not matched to a gene: 10. CDR3 length: 15 amino acids. Material: PBMCs. V gene TRBV7-9 combines with J gene TRBJ1-1; 8 positions agree with TRBD1. The TCR sequence derives from a man between 18 and 35 years old in good health and CMV-seronegative. The CDR3 nucleotides are TGTGCCAGCAGGGAATACACAGGGGGACTCACTGAAGCTTTCTTT. This gives the protein CASREYTGGLTEAFF. Full variable domain (rest looked up from reference TRBV7-9 and TRBJ1-1): DTGVSQNPRHKITKRGQNVTFRCDPISEHNRLYWYRQTLGQGPEFLTYFQNEAQLEKSRLLSDRFSAERPKGSFSTLEIQRTEQGDSAMYLCASREYTGGLTEAFFGQGTRLTVV.